The 23 T cell receptor beta chains listed next were all sequenced from one sample in a study of human T cells and chemical hapten exposure (dated by TCRdb to the early 2020s). The time point label corresponds to: pre-sensitization, week 0. This specimen's treatment or condition label, per the study, means: therapeutic diphenylcyclopropenone sensitization with weekly scalp DPC. Total RNA was extracted from unfractionated whole blood collected in Tempus Blood RNA tubes. Libraries were built with RACE. Sequencing was carried out with a NextSeq 500. The raw public reads went through TCRdb reprocessing: fastp at Q25, MiXCR clone calling, in-frame beta chains kept. Duplicate CDR3 protein sequences are folded into a single record with the most common DNA and genes. This sample comprises under 40,000 distinct CDR3 sequences, about 12% of them detected only once. The ten largest clones capture approximately 1.9% of the sample.

Sequencing used whole blood, obtained in connection with sensitization to the hapten diphenylcyclopropenone (DPC). These receptors were obtained from a woman aged 40 to 50 with alopecia areata. Some clones in this sample may be carry-over from other donors' samples.

This rearrangement joins TRBV10-3 to TRBJ2-1; tentatively, D is TRBD2 (5 bases). V lost 9 bases and J 8 bases, leaving 11 bases between the germline ends. Germline CDR1 and CDR2: ENHRY and SYGVKD. This CDR3 region has 11 residues. CDR3 protein: CAIAEGDEQFF. In DNA, the CDR3 is TGTGCCATAGCAGAGGGCGATGAGCAGTTCTTC.

This clonotype was counted many times. The rearrangement joins TRBV5-1 to TRBJ2-3, with a tentative D call TRBD1 (6 bases). Germline V gives CDR1 SGHRS, CDR2 YFSETQ. Trimming removed 1 base at V and 1 base at J, with 10 bases between. This CDR3 spans 15 amino acids. CDR3 sequence reads: CASSLRTVGTDTQYF. The CDR3 nucleotides read TGCGCCAGCAGCTTGCGGACAGTCGGCACAGATACGCAGTATTTT.

This clonotype was observed a handful of times. V gene TRBV20-1 combines with J gene TRBJ1-3; D is ambiguous. Per the germline V gene, CDR1 is DFQATT and CDR2 is SNEGSKA (reference sequence). V shed 0 bases and J shed 0 bases, with 12 bases lying between them. There are 16 residues in the CDR3. CDR3 protein: CSARDVDPFSGNTIYF. The CDR3 DNA follows: TGCAGTGCTAGAGATGTAGACCCTTTCTCTGGAAACACCATATATTTT.

The rearrangement links TRBV10-3 to TRBJ2-2; weak D call: TRBD1 (6 bases). V gave up 5 bases and J gave up 2 bases, with 12 bases separating them. The CDR3 totals 15 residues. CDR1 ENHRY and CDR2 SYGVKD come from the germline V gene. CDR3 sequence: CAISSRDINTGELFF. DNA of the CDR3: TGTGCCATCAGTAGCCGGGACATAAACACCGGGGAGCTGTTTTTT.

This clonotype was seen repeatedly, ten times or more. The chain employs TRBV21-1 and TRBJ1-6. TRBV21-1 constitutes a pseudogene. CDR3 length equals 14 residues. The CDR3 loop is CASSFLKGLFSLHF. In DNA, the CDR3 is TGTGCCAGCAGCTTTCTTAAAGGCCTCTTTTCCCTCCACTTT.

This clonotype was detected ten times or more. The chain is built from TRBV6-6 and TRBJ1-4, with 8 bases aligning to TRBD1. This CDR3 is 19 amino acids long. Germline loops: CDR1 MNHNY, CDR2 SVGAGI (reference sequence). The trim removed 1 base at V and 0 bases at J, leaving 10 bases unmatched. In DNA form, the CDR3 reads TGTGCCAGCAGTTACTATACCACGACAGGGGCGGCAACTAATGAAAAACTGTTTTTT. Its translation is CASSYYTTTGAATNEKLFF.

The chain recombines TRBV29-1 with TRBJ1-1; 10 nucleotides line up with TRBD1. The germline V gene encodes CDR1 SQVTM and CDR2 ANQGSEA. The V segment lost 3 bases and the J segment 11 bases; nucleotides outside the gene matches: 9. The CDR3 is 13 amino acids. The CDR3 nucleotides are TGCAGCGTTGAGATGACAGGGGGCGATGCGGCTTTCTTT. Amino acid sequence: CSVEMTGGDAAFF. Full variable domain (outside the CDR3, taken from reference TRBV29-1 and TRBJ1-1): SAVISQKPSRDICQRGTSLTIQCQVDSQVTMMFWYRQQPGQSLTLIATANQGSEATYESGFVIDKFPISRPNLTFSTLTVSNMSPEDSSIYLCSVEMTGGDAAFFGQGTRLTVV.

This clonotype was recorded many times. The chain is built from TRBV5-1 and TRBJ2-1; the D is unclear. Trimming removed 2 bases from V and 6 bases from J, with 9 bases in between. The CDR3 covers 13 residues. CDR1 SGHRS and CDR2 YFSETQ come from the germline V gene. CDR3 residues: CASSLNPSNEQFF. CDR3 coding DNA: TGCGCCAGCAGCTTAAACCCATCCAATGAGCAGTTCTTC.

In this sample, this clonotype turned up many times. J is TRBJ2-5 and V is TRBV3-1; 8 positions agree with TRBD1. Germline trimming cut 3 bases from V and 4 bases from J; bases unmatched to any gene: 10. The germline V gene has CDR1 LGHDT and CDR2 YNNKEL (reference sequence). CDR3 length equals 16 residues. As DNA, the CDR3 is TGTGCCAGCAGCCACGGACAGGGACCCTGGGGAGAGACCCAGTACTTC. This encodes CASSHGQGPWGETQYF.

This clonotype was recorded at least ten times. CDR3 nucleotides: TGCAGTGCCCAAGCGGGACAGGGTCCTCAGCCCCAGCATTTT. This gives the protein CSAQAGQGPQPQHF. This chain connects TRBV20-1 to TRBJ1-5; TRBD1 agrees at 9 bases. CDR3 size: 14 residues. CDR1 is DFQATT, CDR2 SNEGSKA, per germline (reference sequence). The ends lost 6 bases at V and 6 bases at J; junction bases unmatched: 9.

V gene TRBV28 combines with J gene TRBJ2-5; no firm D call. The CDR3 has 13 amino acids. Germline lookup yields CDR1 MDHEN and CDR2 SYDVKM. Trimming took 2 bases from V and 5 from J, leaving 9 bases between them. The CDR3 region has the DNA TGTGCCAGCAGTTTAAGCAGCTCCGAGACCCAGTACTTC. Its translation is CASSLSSSETQYF.

In this sample, this clonotype turned up many times. The rearrangement links TRBV9 to TRBJ2-3; perhaps TRBD2 as D (7 bases). The CDR3 contains 14 residues. CDR1 is SGDLS and CDR2 is YYNGEE in the germline V gene. The V gene lost 6 bases and the J gene lost 4 bases, with 15 bases spanning the gap. The CDR3 bases are TGTGCCAGCACCCGGGGGGCCTCGGCAGATACGCAGTATTTT. Amino acids: CASTRGASADTQYF.

V gene TRBV18 combines with J gene TRBJ1-1, with D unclear. V lost 1 base and J lost 5, with 8 bases in between. Germline CDR1 is KGHSH and CDR2 is LQKENI. The CDR3 contains 13 residues. Here the CDR3 DNA reads TGTGCCAGCTCACCACTAGAGGCTACTGAAGCTTTCTTT. This gives the protein CASSPLEATEAFF. Full variable domain (outside the CDR3, taken from reference TRBV18 and TRBJ1-1): NAGVMQNPRHLVRRRGQEARLRCSPMKGHSHVYWYRQLPEEGLKFMVYLQKENIIDESGMPKERFSAEFPKEGPSILRIQQVVRGDSAAYFCASSPLEATEAFFGQGTRLTVV.

This clonotype was counted many times. This sequence joins TRBV2 and TRBJ2-1; D not resolved. This CDR3 is 11 amino acids long. Trimming shortened V by 7 bases and J by 9 bases, and 10 bases separated the two germline ends. Looked up from germline, CDR1 is SNHLY and CDR2 is FYNNEI. CDR3 in DNA: TGTGCCAGCATCCAGAACGGTGAGCAGTTCTTC. Translation: CASIQNGEQFF.

This clonotype was counted many times. The CDR3 bases are TGTGCCAGTAGCCCACAGGCCGGGGAGCTGTTTTTT. Its translation: CASSPQAGELFF. The chain combines TRBV19 with TRBJ2-2; a weak D match, TRBD1 (5 bases). The V end lost 6 bases, the J end lost 6 bases, and 8 bases lay between the germline ends. The CDR3 runs to 12 residues. Germline CDR1 and CDR2: LNHDA and SQIVND (reference sequence).

The chain employs TRBV11-2 and TRBJ2-3; 9 nucleotides match TRBD2. This CDR3 spans 17 amino acids. Germline loops: CDR1 SGHAT, CDR2 FQNNGV. With 4 bases clipped from V and 0 bases from J, the junction kept 8 bases outside the gene matches. This chain's CDR3 is CASSSAGGVASTDTQYF. The DNA of the CDR3 is TGTGCCAGCAGCTCCGCGGGGGGGGTTGCTAGCACAGATACGCAGTATTTT.

V and J are TRBV28 and TRBJ1-5; maybe TRBD1 (6 bases). Germline-derived CDR1 and CDR2 are MDHEN and SYDVKM. V shed 6 bases and J shed 9 bases, with 18 bases lying between them. This CDR3 has 14 residues. The DNA for the CDR3 is TGTGCCAGCAGGGAAACAGGCCTCAGGGGGCCCCAGCATTTT. The encoded protein is CASRETGLRGPQHF.

V gene TRBV7-2 combines with J gene TRBJ2-7; TRBD1 matches 8 bases. Trimming at V came to 3 bases and at J to 4 bases, leaving 11 bases not matched to a gene. Germline loops: CDR1 SGHTA, CDR2 FQGNSA. This CDR3 has 16 residues. CDR3 nucleotide sequence: TGTGCCAGCAGCTTGGGGACCGGGACAGGAAGATACGAGCAGTACTTC. Its protein product is CASSLGTGTGRYEQYF.

The chain recombines TRBV27 with TRBJ2-7; D is uncertain. CDR1 MNHEY and CDR2 SMNVEV come from the germline V gene (reference sequence). The CDR3 covers 20 residues. Trimming left V 4 bases short and J 0 bases short, with 28 bases between. CDR3 sequence: CASSSHRFWCHGISSYEQYF. For the CDR3, the DNA is TGTGCCAGCAGTTCCCATAGATTCTGGTGCCACGGCATAAGCTCCTACGAGCAGTACTTC.

The V gene is TRBV5-1, the J gene TRBJ2-5; 8 bases map to TRBD2. The CDR3 contains 13 residues. Trimming at V came to 0 bases and at J to 5 bases, leaving 0 bases not matched to a gene. Germline CDR1 reads SGHRS; CDR2 reads YFSETQ. CDR3 amino acids: CASSLGGRETQYF. CDR3 bases: TGCGCCAGCAGCTTGGGCGGGAGGGAGACCCAGTACTTC.

This clonotype was recorded at least ten times. The chain has TRBV11-2 and TRBJ1-4, with D unresolved. This CDR3 has 14 amino acids. V lost 0 bases and J 5 bases, leaving 7 bases between the germline ends. The germline V gene has CDR1 SGHAT and CDR2 FQNNGV. The CDR3 reads CASSLDHGNEKLFF. The CDR3 nucleotides are TGTGCCAGCAGCTTAGATCATGGAAATGAAAAACTGTTTTTT.

The chain links TRBV10-3 to TRBJ1-1, with D perhaps TRBD1 (5 bases). In germline, CDR1 is ENHRY, CDR2 SYGVKD. Trimming cost V 10 bases and J 5 bases, with 17 bases left between them. The CDR3 runs 13 residues. In nucleotides, the CDR3 is TGTGCCAGCGAGCAGGGTAGTCAAACTGAAGCTTTCTTT. Residues: CASEQGSQTEAFF.

This clonotype has at least ten counts. V gene TRBV9 combines with J gene TRBJ2-2; D gene unclear. CDR1 SGDLS and CDR2 YYNGEE come from the germline V gene. V was cut by 4 bases and J by 9 bases, with 19 bases left in between. The length of the CDR3 is 15 residues. The DNA for the CDR3 is TGTGCCAGCAGCTCCCAACCAGACTGGCCCCGGGAGCTGTTTTTT. Translating it yields CASSSQPDWPRELFF.